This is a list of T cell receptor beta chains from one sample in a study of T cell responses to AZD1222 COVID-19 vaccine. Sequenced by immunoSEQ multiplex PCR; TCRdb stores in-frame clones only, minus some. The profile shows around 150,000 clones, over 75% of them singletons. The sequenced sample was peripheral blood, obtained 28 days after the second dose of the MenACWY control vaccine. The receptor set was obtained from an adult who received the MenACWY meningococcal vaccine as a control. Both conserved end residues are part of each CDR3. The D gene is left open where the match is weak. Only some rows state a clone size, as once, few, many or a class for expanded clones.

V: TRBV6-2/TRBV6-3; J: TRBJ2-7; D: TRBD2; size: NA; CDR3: CASSSTLAGGTYEQYF; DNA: TGTGCCAGCAGTTCAACTCTAGCGGGAGGTACCTACGAGCAGTACTTC
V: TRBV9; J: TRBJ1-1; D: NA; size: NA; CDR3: CASSPRTSGLSSNTEAFF; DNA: TGTGCCAGCAGCCCTCGGACCAGTGGGTTATCATCGAACACTGAAGCTTTCTTT
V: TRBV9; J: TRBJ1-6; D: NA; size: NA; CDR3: CASSVEGSDSPLHF; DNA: TGTGCCAGCAGCGTAGAGGGTAGTGATTCACCCCTCCACTTT
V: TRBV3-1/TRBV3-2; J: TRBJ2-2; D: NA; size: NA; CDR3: CASSQEWSNTGELFF; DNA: TGTGCCAGCAGCCAAGAGTGGAGCAACACCGGGGAGCTGTTTTTT
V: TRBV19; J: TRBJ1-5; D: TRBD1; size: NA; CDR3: CASSLRDRGNQPQHF; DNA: TGTGCCAGTAGTCTCCGGGACAGGGGCAATCAGCCCCAGCATTTT
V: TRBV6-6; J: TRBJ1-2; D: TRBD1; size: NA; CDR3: CASSPTNGQVENYGYTF; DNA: TGTGCCAGCAGTCCGACTAATGGACAGGTAGAGAACTATGGCTACACCTTC
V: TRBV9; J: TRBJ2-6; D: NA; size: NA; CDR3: CASSAQRSGANVLTF; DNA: TGTGCCAGCAGCGCACAGCGCTCTGGGGCCAACGTCCTGACTTTC
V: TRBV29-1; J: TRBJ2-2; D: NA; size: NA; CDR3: CSVVTSRNTGELFF; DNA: TGCAGCGTTGTTACTAGCAGGAACACCGGGGAGCTGTTTTTT
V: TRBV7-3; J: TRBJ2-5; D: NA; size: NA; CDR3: CASSPGQQETQYF; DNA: TGTGCCAGCAGCCCCGGACAGCAAGAGACCCAGTACTTC
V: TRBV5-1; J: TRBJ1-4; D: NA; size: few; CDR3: CASSPQELVVGKLFF; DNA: TGCGCCAGCAGCCCACAAGAATTAGTAGTCGGAAAACTGTTTTTT
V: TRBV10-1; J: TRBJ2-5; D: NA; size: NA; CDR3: CASSDSHQETQYF; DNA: TGCGCCAGCAGTGACAGCCACCAAGAGACCCAGTACTTC
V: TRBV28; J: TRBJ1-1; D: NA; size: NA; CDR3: CASRFGARNTEAFF; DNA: TGTGCCAGCAGATTCGGGGCGAGGAACACTGAAGCTTTCTTT
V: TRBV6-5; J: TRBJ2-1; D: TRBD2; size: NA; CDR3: CAIPATGGPMNEQFF; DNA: TGTGCCATCCCTGCAACGGGAGGGCCAATGAATGAGCAGTTCTTC
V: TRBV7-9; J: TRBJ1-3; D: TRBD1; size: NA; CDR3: CASSLGQGASGNTIYF; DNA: TGTGCCAGCAGCTTAGGGCAGGGGGCATCTGGAAACACCATATATTTT
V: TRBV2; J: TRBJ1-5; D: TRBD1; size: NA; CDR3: CASSAGTGGSQPQHF; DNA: TGTGCCAGCAGTGCCGGGACAGGGGGAAGTCAGCCCCAGCATTTT
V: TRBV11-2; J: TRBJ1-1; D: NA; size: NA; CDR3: CASSLESTAGWVTEAFF; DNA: TGTGCCAGCAGCTTAGAATCCACGGCAGGGTGGGTCACTGAAGCTTTCTTT
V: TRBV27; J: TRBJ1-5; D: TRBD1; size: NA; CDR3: CASSGTGGQPQHF; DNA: TGTGCCAGCAGTGGGACAGGGGGTCAGCCCCAGCATTTT
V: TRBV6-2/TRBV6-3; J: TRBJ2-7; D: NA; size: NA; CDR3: CASSYQGRTYF; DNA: TGTGCCAGCAGTTACCAGGGACGGACCTACTTC
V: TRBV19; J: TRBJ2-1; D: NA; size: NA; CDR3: CASMEGVHNEQFF; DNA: TGTGCCAGTATGGAGGGAGTCCACAATGAGCAGTTCTTC
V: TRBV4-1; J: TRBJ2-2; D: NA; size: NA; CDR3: CASSQGSGPGELFF; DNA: TGCGCCAGCAGCCAAGGTTCCGGCCCCGGGGAGCTGTTTTTT
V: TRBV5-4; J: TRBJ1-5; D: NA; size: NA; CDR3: CASSLEGRQPQHF; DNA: TGTGCCAGCAGCTTGGAAGGGCGGCAGCCCCAGCATTTT
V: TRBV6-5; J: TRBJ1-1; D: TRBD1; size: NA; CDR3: CASSSGQGGLYTEAFF; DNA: TGTGCCAGCAGTTCGGGACAGGGGGGTTTGTACACTGAAGCTTTCTTT
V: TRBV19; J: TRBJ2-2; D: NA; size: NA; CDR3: CASKERPTGELFF; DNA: TGTGCCAGTAAGGAGAGGCCCACCGGGGAGCTGTTTTTT
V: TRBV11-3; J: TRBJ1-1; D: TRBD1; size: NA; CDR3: CASSQGGNSDTEAFF; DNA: TGTGCCAGCAGCCAGGGGGGAAACTCGGACACTGAAGCTTTCTTT
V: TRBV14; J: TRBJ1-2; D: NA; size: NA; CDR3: CASSPSQGYGYTF; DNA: TGTGCCAGCAGCCCCAGCCAGGGCTATGGCTACACCTTC
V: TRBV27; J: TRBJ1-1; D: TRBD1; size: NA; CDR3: CASSLRDRGNTEAFF; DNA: TGTGCCAGCAGTTTAAGGGACAGGGGCAACACTGAAGCTTTCTTT
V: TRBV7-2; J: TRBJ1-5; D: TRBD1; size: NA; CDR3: CASSSQGALGNQPQHF; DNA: TGTGCCAGCAGCTCACAGGGGGCGCTGGGCAATCAGCCCCAGCATTTT
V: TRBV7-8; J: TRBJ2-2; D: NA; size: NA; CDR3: CASSLGGGTNTGELFF; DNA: TGTGCCAGCAGCTTAGGGGGGGGCACAAACACCGGGGAGCTGTTTTTT
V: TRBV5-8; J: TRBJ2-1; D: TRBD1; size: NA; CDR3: CASSYPRQGDNEQFF; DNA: TGTGCCAGCAGTTACCCAAGACAGGGGGACAATGAGCAGTTCTTC
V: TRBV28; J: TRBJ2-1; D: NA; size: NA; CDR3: CASSLRGNEQFF; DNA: TGTGCCAGCAGTTTACGGGGGAATGAGCAGTTCTTC
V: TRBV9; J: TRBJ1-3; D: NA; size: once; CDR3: CASSVRSSGNTIYF; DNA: TGTGCCAGCAGCGTCAGGTCCTCTGGAAACACCATATATTTT
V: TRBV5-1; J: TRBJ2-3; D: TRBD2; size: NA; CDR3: CASSLAISPGGPGDTQYF; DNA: TGCGCCAGCAGCTTGGCTATTAGTCCGGGGGGGCCGGGGGATACGCAGTATTTT
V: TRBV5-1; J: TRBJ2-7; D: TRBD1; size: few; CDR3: CASSLARDSNEQYF; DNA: TGCGCCAGCAGCCTAGCCCGGGACAGTAACGAGCAGTACTTC